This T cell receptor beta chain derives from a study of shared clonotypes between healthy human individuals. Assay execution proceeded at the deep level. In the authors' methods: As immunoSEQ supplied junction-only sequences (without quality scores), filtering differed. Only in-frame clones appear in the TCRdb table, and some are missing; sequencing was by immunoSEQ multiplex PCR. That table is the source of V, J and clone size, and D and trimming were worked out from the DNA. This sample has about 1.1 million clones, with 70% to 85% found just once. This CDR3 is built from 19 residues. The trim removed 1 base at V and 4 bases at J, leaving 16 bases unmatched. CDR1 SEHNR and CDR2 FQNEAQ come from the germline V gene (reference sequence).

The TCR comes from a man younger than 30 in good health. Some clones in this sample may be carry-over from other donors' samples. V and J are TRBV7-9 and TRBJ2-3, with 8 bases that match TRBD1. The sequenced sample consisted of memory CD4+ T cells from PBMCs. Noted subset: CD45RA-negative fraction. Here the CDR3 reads CASSLERQGAQSVADTQYF. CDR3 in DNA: TGTGCCAGCAGCTTAGAGAGGCAGGGGGCTCAGTCAGTCGCAGATACGCAGTATTTT.